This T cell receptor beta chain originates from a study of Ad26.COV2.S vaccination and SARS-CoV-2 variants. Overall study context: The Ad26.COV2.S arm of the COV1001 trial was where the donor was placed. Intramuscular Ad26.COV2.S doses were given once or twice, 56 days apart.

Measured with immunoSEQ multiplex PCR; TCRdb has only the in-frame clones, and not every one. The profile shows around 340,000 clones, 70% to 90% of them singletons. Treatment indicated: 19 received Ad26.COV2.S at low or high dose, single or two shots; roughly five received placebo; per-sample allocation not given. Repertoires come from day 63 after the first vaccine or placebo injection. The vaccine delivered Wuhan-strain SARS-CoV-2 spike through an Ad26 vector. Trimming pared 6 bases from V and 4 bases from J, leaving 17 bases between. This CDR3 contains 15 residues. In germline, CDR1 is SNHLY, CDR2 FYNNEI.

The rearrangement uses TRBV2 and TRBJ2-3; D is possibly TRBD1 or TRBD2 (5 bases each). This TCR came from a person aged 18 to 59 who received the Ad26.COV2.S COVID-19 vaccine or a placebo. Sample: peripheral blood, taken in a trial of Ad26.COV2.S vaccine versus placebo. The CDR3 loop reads CASRVDGASSDTQYF. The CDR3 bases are TGTGCCAGCAGGGTGGACGGGGCGAGTTCAGATACGCAGTATTTT.